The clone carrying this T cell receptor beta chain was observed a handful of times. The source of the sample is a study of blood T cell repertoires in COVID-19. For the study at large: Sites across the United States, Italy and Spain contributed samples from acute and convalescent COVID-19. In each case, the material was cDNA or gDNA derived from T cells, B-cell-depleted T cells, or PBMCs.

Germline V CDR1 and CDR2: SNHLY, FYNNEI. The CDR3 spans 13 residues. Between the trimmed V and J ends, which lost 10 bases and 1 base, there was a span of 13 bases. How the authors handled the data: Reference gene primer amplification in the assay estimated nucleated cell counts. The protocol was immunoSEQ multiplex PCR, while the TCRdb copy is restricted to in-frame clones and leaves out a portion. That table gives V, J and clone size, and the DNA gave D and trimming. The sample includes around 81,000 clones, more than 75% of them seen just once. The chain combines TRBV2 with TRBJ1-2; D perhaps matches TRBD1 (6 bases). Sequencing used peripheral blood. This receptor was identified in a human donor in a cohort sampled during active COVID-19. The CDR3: CATSDRVNYGYTF. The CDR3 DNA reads TGTGCCACCTCGGACAGAGTTAACTATGGCTACACCTTC.